A selection of T cell receptor beta chains follows, all from one sample in a study of CD8 T cells in Susac syndrome. TCRdb ran MiXCR on the immunoSEQ multiplex PCR reads and lists one entry per CDR3 protein. Here the sample spans about 300,000 distinct CDR3 sequences, 65% to 90% being singletons. Material: CD8+ T cells from PBMCs. The receptors were sampled from a human donor with multiple sclerosis. The CDR3 runs from the conserved cysteine through the conserved F or W. Fields, in order: CDR3 DNA, CDR3 protein, D gene, clone size, V gene, J gene. A D gene is named only where the DNA matches it firmly. Some rows have no size entry. The others give once, few or many, or a class for an expanded clone.

CDR3nt: TGTGCCAGCAGCTTAGTGGTACGACAAGAGACCCAGTACTTC
CDR3aa: CASSLVVRQETQYF
d_gene: NA
abundance: NA
v_gene: TRBV7-8
j_gene: TRBJ2-5

CDR3nt: TGTGCCAGCAGCGGAGGGGTTACCTCCTACGAGCAGTACTTC
CDR3aa: CASSGGVTSYEQYF
d_gene: NA
abundance: NA
v_gene: TRBV7-9
j_gene: TRBJ2-7

CDR3nt: TGCAGCGTCCGACTAGCGGACCCCTACGAGCAGTACTTC
CDR3aa: CSVRLADPYEQYF
d_gene: TRBD2
abundance: NA
v_gene: TRBV29-1
j_gene: TRBJ2-7

CDR3nt: NA
CDR3aa: CASSYLATGELFFF
d_gene: NA
abundance: NA
v_gene: TRBV6-5
j_gene: TRBJ2-2

CDR3nt: TGTGCCAGCAGTTACCCCATGGACAAGAAAAATAGCAATCAGCCCCAGCATTTT
CDR3aa: CASSYPMDKKNSNQPQHF
d_gene: NA
abundance: NA
v_gene: TRBV6-8
j_gene: TRBJ1-5

CDR3nt: TGTGCCAGCAGTGAATGGGGGAGGTACGAGCAGTACTTC
CDR3aa: CASSEWGRYEQYF
d_gene: NA
abundance: few
v_gene: TRBV25-1
j_gene: TRBJ2-7

CDR3nt: TGCGCCAGCAGCCAAGAAGGGCTCAAGACAGGGTCGGAGGGCTACACCTTC
CDR3aa: CASSQEGLKTGSEGYTF
d_gene: TRBD1
abundance: once
v_gene: TRBV4-3
j_gene: TRBJ1-2

CDR3nt: TGTGCCAGCAGCTTACAGGGTATCCAAGAGACCCAGTACTTC
CDR3aa: CASSLQGIQETQYF
d_gene: NA
abundance: NA
v_gene: TRBV5-6
j_gene: TRBJ2-5

CDR3nt: TGTGCCAGCAGCCAAAGGACTAGCGGGACGACCCAGTACTTC
CDR3aa: CASSQRTSGTTQYF
d_gene: TRBD2
abundance: NA
v_gene: TRBV3-1
j_gene: TRBJ2-5

CDR3nt: TGTGCCAGCAGTCTGGGGATTCTAATTGGCGAGCAGTACTTC
CDR3aa: CASSLGILIGEQYF
d_gene: NA
abundance: few
v_gene: TRBV27
j_gene: TRBJ2-7

CDR3nt: TGTGCCAGCAGCCACGGACTAGCGGTCTACGAGCAGTACTTC
CDR3aa: CASSHGLAVYEQYF
d_gene: TRBD2
abundance: NA
v_gene: TRBV7-9
j_gene: TRBJ2-7

CDR3nt: TGTGCCAGCTCACCACCCAGGGACAGGGTTCCTAAATATGGCTACACCTTC
CDR3aa: CASSPPRDRVPKYGYTF
d_gene: TRBD1
abundance: NA
v_gene: TRBV18
j_gene: TRBJ1-2

CDR3nt: TGTGCCAGCAGACCTGACTCAAACTCCTACGAGCAGTACTTC
CDR3aa: CASRPDSNSYEQYF
d_gene: NA
abundance: few
v_gene: TRBV2
j_gene: TRBJ2-7

CDR3nt: TGTGCCAGCAGTCTCGGGACAGCCGTAGGGTACAATGAGCAGTTCTTC
CDR3aa: CASSLGTAVGYNEQFF
d_gene: TRBD1
abundance: NA
v_gene: TRBV27
j_gene: TRBJ2-1

CDR3nt: TGTGCCTGGACTAGCGGAGTTGTCCAAGAGACCCAGTACTTC
CDR3aa: CAWTSGVVQETQYF
d_gene: TRBD2
abundance: NA
v_gene: TRBV30
j_gene: TRBJ2-5

CDR3nt: TGCAGTGCTAGAGATCACAGGGGAGATGGCTACACCTTC
CDR3aa: CSARDHRGDGYTF
d_gene: TRBD1
abundance: once
v_gene: TRBV20-1
j_gene: TRBJ1-2

CDR3nt: TGTGCCAGCAGGGCTCTACTAGCGGGAGAGCTTGAGACCCAGTACTTC
CDR3aa: CASRALLAGELETQYF
d_gene: TRBD2
abundance: NA
v_gene: TRBV28
j_gene: TRBJ2-5

CDR3nt: TGTGCCAGCAGCTTTTGGGACAGGGGAAATGAGCAGTTCTTC
CDR3aa: CASSFWDRGNEQFF
d_gene: TRBD1
abundance: NA
v_gene: TRBV12-3/TRBV12-4
j_gene: TRBJ2-1